This TCR beta chain was identified during a study of tissue T cells after allogeneic stem cell transplantation. Study-level points and caveats: TCR repertoires tracked anatomic similarity, regardless of disease or transplant status.

After removal of 5 bases from V and 2 bases from J, the junction contained 2 bases not matched to a gene. CDR3 length equals 14 residues. Germline V lookup: CDR1 SGHTA, CDR2 FQGTGA. The assay was immunoSEQ multiplex PCR, and TCRdb's table has in-frame clones only and misses some. The sample carries roughly 1,500 clones, about 85% recorded once. As concerns this clone: What it binds is unknown.

The chain recombines TRBV7-3 with TRBJ2-3; TRBD1 agrees at 9 bases. This specimen consisted of esophageal tissue, obtained at autopsy. The source is a male patient aged 35 to 75 with steroid-refractory graft-versus-host disease after an allogeneic stem cell transplant. Some of the T cells may derive from the graft donor. CDR3 in amino acids: CASSRQGDTDTQYF. CDR3 DNA: TGTGCCAGCAGCCGACAGGGGGACACAGATACGCAGTATTTT. The full variable domain, completed using reference TRBV7-3 and TRBJ2-3, is GAGVSQTPSNKVTEKGKYVELRCDPISGHTALYWYRQSLGQGPEFLIYFQGTGAADDSGLPNDRFFAVRPEGSVSTLKIQRTERGDSAVYLCASSRQGDTDTQYFGPGTRLTVL.